The clone carrying this TCR beta chain came up a few times. This sample was taken from a study of blood T cell repertoires in COVID-19. There are 17 residues in the CDR3. The trim removed 3 bases at V and 1 base at J, leaving 12 bases unmatched. Germline-derived CDR1 and CDR2 are SGHDT and YYEEEE. Sequenced by immunoSEQ multiplex PCR; TCRdb stores in-frame clones only, minus some. Counted here are approximately 440,000 clones, roughly nine tenths occurring once; the ten biggest clones make up about 0.65%. The chain links TRBV5-6 to TRBJ1-2; 7 positions agree with TRBD1. Source material: PBMCs or T cells enriched from blood (not recorded which). This TCR was recovered from a woman aged 18-30 years who had recovered from COVID-19. CDR3 amino acids: CASSSFETGDGNYGYTF. In DNA form, the CDR3 reads TGTGCCAGCAGCTCCTTCGAAACAGGGGATGGTAACTATGGCTACACCTTC.